Listed below are T cell receptor beta chains from one sample, sequenced in a study of cytomegalovirus exposure and HLA in healthy donors. Libraries were prepared by immunoSEQ multiplex PCR; TCRdb keeps only in-frame clonotypes and omits some of them. The top ten clones hold 0.71% of a sample with 200,000 to 250,000 clones, approximately 80% of them seen once. Source material: PBMCs. The source is a boy younger than 10 in good health and CMV-seronegative. CDR3s include the opening cysteine and the closing phenylalanine or tryptophan. Fields, in order: clone size, V gene, D gene, J gene, CDR3 protein, CDR3 DNA. A D gene is named only where the DNA matches it firmly. Part of the rows lack a size; the others show once, few, many or a class for expanded clones.

clone size: .; V gene: TRBV6-5; D gene: TRBD1; J gene: TRBJ1-2; CDR3 protein: CASSYLRGRGVGYTF; CDR3 DNA: TGTGCCAGCAGTTACCTCAGGGGGCGAGGGGTAGGCTACACCTTC
clone size: .; V gene: TRBV13; D gene: .; J gene: TRBJ2-3; CDR3 protein: CASSRNTDTQYF; CDR3 DNA: TGTGCCAGCAGCCGTAACACAGATACGCAGTATTTT
clone size: .; V gene: TRBV11-2; D gene: TRBD1; J gene: TRBJ1-2; CDR3 protein: CASSPWTGNGYTF; CDR3 DNA: TGTGCCAGCAGCCCGTGGACAGGGAATGGCTACACCTTC
clone size: .; V gene: TRBV5-1; D gene: .; J gene: TRBJ2-7; CDR3 protein: CASSLDRSLSGEQYF; CDR3 DNA: TGCGCCAGCAGCTTGGATAGGAGTTTGTCGGGCGAGCAGTACTTC
clone size: .; V gene: TRBV19; D gene: .; J gene: TRBJ1-3; CDR3 protein: CASLSGGPSGNTIYF; CDR3 DNA: TGTGCCAGCCTTTCGGGGGGTCCTTCTGGAAACACCATATATTTT
clone size: .; V gene: TRBV9; D gene: .; J gene: TRBJ1-5; CDR3 protein: CASSVAGTRNQPQHF; CDR3 DNA: TGTGCCAGCAGCGTAGCGGGGACACGCAATCAGCCCCAGCATTTT
clone size: once; V gene: TRBV30; D gene: TRBD1; J gene: TRBJ1-5; CDR3 protein: CAWSGTGEIQPQHF; CDR3 DNA: TGTGCCTGGAGTGGGACAGGGGAAATTCAGCCCCAGCATTTT
clone size: .; V gene: TRBV4-2; D gene: TRBD2; J gene: TRBJ2-4; CDR3 protein: CASSQDPGGLAGNIQYF; CDR3 DNA: TGTGCCAGCAGCCAAGACCCGGGGGGGCTAGCGGGGAACATTCAGTACTTC
clone size: .; V gene: TRBV15; D gene: TRBD1; J gene: TRBJ2-3; CDR3 protein: CATSRVRGQADTQYF; CDR3 DNA: TGTGCCACCAGCAGAGTAAGGGGGCAGGCAGATACGCAGTATTTT
clone size: .; V gene: TRBV2; D gene: TRBD1; J gene: TRBJ2-1; CDR3 protein: CASTRLMGTGEHEQFF; CDR3 DNA: TGTGCCAGCACCCGTCTTATGGGAACAGGGGAACATGAGCAGTTCTTC
clone size: .; V gene: TRBV9; D gene: TRBD2; J gene: TRBJ2-3; CDR3 protein: CASSLGLASDTQYF; CDR3 DNA: TGTGCCAGCAGCTTGGGACTAGCAAGTGATACGCAGTATTTT
clone size: once; V gene: TRBV6-6; D gene: .; J gene: TRBJ2-3; CDR3 protein: CASSYSGGRGTDTQYF; CDR3 DNA: TGTGCCAGCAGTTACTCCGGGGGGCGAGGGACAGATACGCAGTATTTT
clone size: .; V gene: TRBV9; D gene: .; J gene: TRBJ1-2; CDR3 protein: CASSVALGSYGYTF; CDR3 DNA: TGTGCCAGCAGCGTAGCTCTCGGGAGCTATGGCTACACCTTC
clone size: .; V gene: TRBV13; D gene: .; J gene: TRBJ2-1; CDR3 protein: CASSLGTNLGFDEQFF; CDR3 DNA: TGTGCCAGCAGCTTAGGCACTAACTTAGGTTTCGATGAGCAGTTCTTC
clone size: few; V gene: TRBV5-1; D gene: .; J gene: TRBJ1-1; CDR3 protein: CASSLEQSTEAFF; CDR3 DNA: TGCGCCAGCAGCTTGGAACAGTCCACTGAAGCTTTCTTT
clone size: .; V gene: TRBV7-9; D gene: TRBD2; J gene: TRBJ2-1; CDR3 protein: CASSLESSGQSNEQFF; CDR3 DNA: TGTGCCAGCAGCTTAGAGTCTAGCGGGCAGAGCAATGAGCAGTTCTTC
clone size: .; V gene: TRBV18; D gene: TRBD1; J gene: TRBJ2-1; CDR3 protein: CASSPPFPDRVGFNEQFF; CDR3 DNA: TGTGCCAGCTCACCACCGTTCCCTGACAGGGTGGGCTTCAATGAGCAGTTCTTC
clone size: .; V gene: TRBV7-9; D gene: .; J gene: TRBJ2-1; CDR3 protein: CASSLGSNNEQFF; CDR3 DNA: TGTGCCAGCAGCCTTGGGAGCAACAATGAGCAGTTCTTC
clone size: .; V gene: TRBV9; D gene: .; J gene: TRBJ1-5; CDR3 protein: CASSPRTDYSNQPQHF; CDR3 DNA: TGTGCCAGCAGCCCTCGTACTGACTATAGCAATCAGCCCCAGCATTTT
clone size: .; V gene: TRBV6-6; D gene: TRBD1; J gene: TRBJ2-1; CDR3 protein: CAVQGAQNEQFF; CDR3 DNA: TGTGCCGTACAGGGGGCGCAGAATGAGCAGTTCTTC
clone size: few; V gene: TRBV6-1; D gene: .; J gene: TRBJ1-4; CDR3 protein: CASSEPDRSGGEKLFF; CDR3 DNA: TGTGCCAGCAGTGAACCCGACCGATCGGGGGGTGAAAAACTGTTTTTT
clone size: .; V gene: TRBV9; D gene: .; J gene: TRBJ1-3; CDR3 protein: CASSARGLGASGNTIYF; CDR3 DNA: TGTGCCAGCAGCGCGAGGGGATTGGGGGCGTCTGGAAACACCATATATTTT
clone size: .; V gene: TRBV19; D gene: .; J gene: TRBJ1-2; CDR3 protein: CASNPQFRDGYGYTF; CDR3 DNA: TGTGCCAGTAACCCCCAATTCCGGGATGGCTATGGCTACACCTTC
clone size: .; V gene: TRBV5-4; D gene: .; J gene: TRBJ1-2; CDR3 protein: CASSPGKGAYGYTF; CDR3 DNA: TGTGCCAGCAGCCCCGGGAAAGGAGCCTATGGCTACACCTTC
clone size: once; V gene: TRBV11-1; D gene: .; J gene: TRBJ2-6; CDR3 protein: CASSLRGGANVLTF; CDR3 DNA: TGTGCCAGCAGCTTAAGGGGTGGGGCCAACGTCCTGACTTTC
clone size: once; V gene: TRBV6-4; D gene: TRBD1; J gene: TRBJ2-2; CDR3 protein: CASRDPHSQGQGLRSSGELFF; CDR3 DNA: TGTGCCAGCAGGGACCCCCACAGCCAGGGACAGGGTCTGCGATCGTCCGGGGAGCTGTTTTTT
clone size: .; V gene: TRBV7-6; D gene: .; J gene: TRBJ2-1; CDR3 protein: CASSSSREDEQFF; CDR3 DNA: TGTGCCAGCAGCTCCTCAAGGGAGGATGAGCAGTTCTTC
clone size: .; V gene: TRBV5-6; D gene: TRBD2; J gene: TRBJ2-3; CDR3 protein: CASSPSGGRVRQYF; CDR3 DNA: TGTGCCAGCAGCCCTAGCGGGGGTCGGGTCAGGCAGTATTTT
clone size: few; V gene: TRBV5-6; D gene: .; J gene: TRBJ2-7; CDR3 protein: CASSSRLNPYEQYF; CDR3 DNA: TGTGCCAGCAGCTCGCGACTGAACCCCTACGAGCAGTACTTC
clone size: .; V gene: TRBV4-1; D gene: TRBD2; J gene: TRBJ2-3; CDR3 protein: CASSQDERGGRDTQYF; CDR3 DNA: TGCGCCAGCAGCCAAGACGAGCGGGGGGGCCGGGATACGCAGTATTTT
clone size: .; V gene: TRBV6-1; D gene: TRBD1; J gene: TRBJ1-1; CDR3 protein: CASEFDRGGNTEAFF; CDR3 DNA: TGTGCCAGCGAGTTCGACAGGGGAGGTAACACTGAAGCTTTCTTT
clone size: .; V gene: TRBV29-1; D gene: TRBD1; J gene: TRBJ1-2; CDR3 protein: CSVWTGGEGYTF; CDR3 DNA: TGCAGCGTATGGACAGGGGGTGAAGGCTACACCTTC
clone size: .; V gene: TRBV5-1; D gene: TRBD2; J gene: TRBJ2-5; CDR3 protein: CASSFSGSWETQYF; CDR3 DNA: TGCGCCAGCAGCTTCAGCGGGAGTTGGGAGACCCAGTACTTC
clone size: .; V gene: TRBV27; D gene: TRBD2; J gene: TRBJ2-2; CDR3 protein: CASSSLGLASGELFF; CDR3 DNA: TGTGCCAGCAGTTCCTTAGGACTAGCTTCCGGGGAGCTGTTTTTT
clone size: .; V gene: TRBV5-4; D gene: TRBD1; J gene: TRBJ2-5; CDR3 protein: CASSPGTVQETQYF; CDR3 DNA: TGTGCCAGCAGCCCAGGGACAGTTCAAGAGACCCAGTACTTC
clone size: .; V gene: TRBV27; D gene: TRBD1; J gene: TRBJ2-7; CDR3 protein: CASRKGQVNEQYF; CDR3 DNA: TGTGCCAGCAGAAAAGGACAGGTTAACGAGCAGTACTTC
clone size: few; V gene: TRBV7-3; D gene: TRBD1; J gene: TRBJ1-1; CDR3 protein: CASSIGQDTEAFF; CDR3 DNA: TGTGCCAGCAGCATCGGACAGGACACTGAAGCTTTCTTT
clone size: .; V gene: TRBV23-1; D gene: .; J gene: TRBJ2-1; CDR3 protein: CASSQSRERKITNSYNEQFF; CDR3 DNA: TGCGCCAGCAGTCAATCGCGAGAGCGGAAGATAACAAACTCCTACAATGAGCAGTTCTTC
clone size: .; V gene: TRBV29-1; D gene: .; J gene: TRBJ2-1; CDR3 protein: CSATPDGTLRDEQFF; CDR3 DNA: TGCAGCGCTACCCCCGATGGTACCCTACGGGATGAGCAGTTCTTC